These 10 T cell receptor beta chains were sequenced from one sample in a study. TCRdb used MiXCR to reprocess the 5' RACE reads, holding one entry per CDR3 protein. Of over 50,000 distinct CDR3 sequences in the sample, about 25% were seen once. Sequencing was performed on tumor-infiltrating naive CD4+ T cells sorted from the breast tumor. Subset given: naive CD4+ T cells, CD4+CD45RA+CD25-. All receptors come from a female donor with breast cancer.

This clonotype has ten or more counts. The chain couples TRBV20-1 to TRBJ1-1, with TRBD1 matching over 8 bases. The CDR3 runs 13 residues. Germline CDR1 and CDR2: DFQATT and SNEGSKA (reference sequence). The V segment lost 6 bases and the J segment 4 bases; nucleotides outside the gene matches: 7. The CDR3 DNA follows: TGCAGTGCCCAAGGACAGGGCGGCACTGAAGCTTTCTTT. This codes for CSAQGQGGTEAFF.

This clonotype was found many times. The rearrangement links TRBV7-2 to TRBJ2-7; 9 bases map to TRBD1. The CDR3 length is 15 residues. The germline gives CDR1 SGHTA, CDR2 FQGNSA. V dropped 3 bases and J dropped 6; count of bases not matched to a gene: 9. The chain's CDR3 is CASSLRGQGFGEQYF. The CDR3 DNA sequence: TGTGCCAGCAGCTTGAGGGGACAGGGTTTCGGCGAGCAGTACTTC.

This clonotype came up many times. For the CDR3, the DNA is TGTGCCAGCAGCCAAGGATTGGAGACCCAGTACTTC. Protein: CASSQGLETQYF. The J gene is TRBJ2-5, the V gene TRBV3-1, with D unresolved. Trimming removed 1 base at V and 5 bases at J, with 5 bases between. CDR1 and CDR2 (germline): LGHDT, YNNKEL (reference sequence). CDR3 length: 12 amino acids.

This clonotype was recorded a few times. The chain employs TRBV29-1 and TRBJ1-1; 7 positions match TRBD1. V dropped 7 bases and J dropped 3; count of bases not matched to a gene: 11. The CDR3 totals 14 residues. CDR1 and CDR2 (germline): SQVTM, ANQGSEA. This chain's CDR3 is CSAPRGGQYTEAFF. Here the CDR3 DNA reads TGCAGCGCCCCGAGAGGGGGCCAGTACACTGAAGCTTTCTTT.

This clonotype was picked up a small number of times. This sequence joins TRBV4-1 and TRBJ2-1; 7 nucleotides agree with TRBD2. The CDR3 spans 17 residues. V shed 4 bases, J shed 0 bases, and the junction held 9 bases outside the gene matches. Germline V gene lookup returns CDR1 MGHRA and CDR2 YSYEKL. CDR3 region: CASSPPLLADSYNEQFF. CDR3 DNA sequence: TGCGCCAGCAGCCCTCCTCTGCTAGCGGACTCCTACAATGAGCAGTTCTTC.

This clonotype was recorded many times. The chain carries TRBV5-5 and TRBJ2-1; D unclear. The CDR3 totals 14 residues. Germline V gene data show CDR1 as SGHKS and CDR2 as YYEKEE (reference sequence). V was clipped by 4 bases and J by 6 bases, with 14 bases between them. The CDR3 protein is CASSLRPWGNEQFF. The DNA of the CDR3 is TGTGCCAGCAGCCTCAGACCGTGGGGCAATGAGCAGTTCTTC.

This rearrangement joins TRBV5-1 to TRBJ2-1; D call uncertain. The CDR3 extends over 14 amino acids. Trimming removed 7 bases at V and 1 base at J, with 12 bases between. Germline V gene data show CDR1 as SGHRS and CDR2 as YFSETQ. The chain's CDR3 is CASGPYSSYNEQFF. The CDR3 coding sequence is TGCGCCAGCGGCCCTTACAGTTCCTACAATGAGCAGTTCTTC.

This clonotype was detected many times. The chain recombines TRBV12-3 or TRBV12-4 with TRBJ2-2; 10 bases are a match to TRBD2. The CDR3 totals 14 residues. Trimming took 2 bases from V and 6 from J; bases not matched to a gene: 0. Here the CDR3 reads CASSLSGRAGELFF. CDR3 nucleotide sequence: TGTGCCAGCAGTTTAAGCGGGAGGGCCGGGGAGCTGTTTTTT.

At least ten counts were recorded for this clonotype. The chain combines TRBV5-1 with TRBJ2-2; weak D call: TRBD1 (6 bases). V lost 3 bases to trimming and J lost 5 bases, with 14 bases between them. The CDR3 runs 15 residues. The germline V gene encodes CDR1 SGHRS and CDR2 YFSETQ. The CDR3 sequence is CASSSPAGATGELFF. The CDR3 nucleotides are TGCGCCAGCAGCTCGCCTGCAGGGGCGACCGGGGAGCTGTTTTTT.

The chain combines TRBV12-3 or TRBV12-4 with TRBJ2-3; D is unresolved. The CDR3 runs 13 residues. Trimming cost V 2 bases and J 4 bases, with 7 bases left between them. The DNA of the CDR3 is TGTGCCAGCAGTTTAATGGAATCAGATACGCAGTATTTT. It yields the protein CASSLMESDTQYF.